The 22 T cell receptor beta chains below come from one sample, sequenced in a study of blood T cell repertoires in COVID-19 (dated by TCRdb to 2020 to 2021). The library relied on the immunoSEQ multiplex PCR assay. The source is immuneACCESS, and TCRdb retained only in-frame sequences with V and J called. Part of the clones is not carried over; for the studies checked, unresolved V genes explain less than half of this, and the remainder is unexplained. The sample contains about 110,000 clones, more than 70% of them found a single time. The ten largest make up 4.9% of the sample. Sequences were obtained from peripheral blood. These receptors came from a man aged 40-49 years with active or convalescent COVID-19.

This chain links TRBV10-3 with TRBJ2-7, with 7 bases identical to TRBD1. The CDR3 covers 14 residues. V lost 6 bases, J lost 6 bases, and 11 bases stayed unmatched. The germline CDR1 and CDR2 sequences are ENHRY and SYGVKD. The CDR3 here is CAIRGRDSFTEQYF. The CDR3 region has the DNA TGTGCCATCAGGGGCCGGGACAGCTTCACCGAGCAGTACTTC.

The chain has TRBV5-4 and TRBJ1-1; unclear D gene. This CDR3 region has 13 residues. Germline CDR1 reads SGHNT; CDR2 reads YYREEE (reference sequence). The V end was cut by 0 bases, the J end by 2 bases, with 5 bases between. CDR3 sequence reads: CASSLELNTEAFF. DNA of the CDR3: TGTGCCAGCAGCTTGGAATTAAACACTGAAGCTTTCTTT. The variable domain in full, completed from reference TRBV5-4 and TRBJ1-1, reads ETGVTQSPTHLIKTRGQQVTLRCSSQSGHNTVSWYQQALGQGPQFIFQYYREEENGRGNFPPRFSGLQFPNYSSELNVNALELDDSALYLCASSLELNTEAFFGQGTRLTVV.

The chain carries TRBV9 and TRBJ1-5; D perhaps matches TRBD1 (5 bases). Trimming left V 4 bases short and J 0 bases short, with 11 bases between. The CDR3 is 15 amino acids. Germline V lookup: CDR1 SGDLS, CDR2 YYNGEE. The CDR3 nucleotides are TGTGCCAGCAGCTTCGGACATTTTAGCAATCAGCCCCAGCATTTT. Translated, it gives CASSFGHFSNQPQHF.

The rearrangement uses TRBV20-1 and TRBJ2-5, with D maybe TRBD2 (5 bases). CDR1 is DFQATT and CDR2 is SNEGSKA in the germline V gene (reference sequence). V shed 7 bases and J shed 4 bases, with 7 bases lying between them. There are 10 residues in the CDR3. The CDR3 protein is CSVGRETQYF. CDR3 sequence (DNA): TGCAGTGTAGGGAGAGAGACCCAGTACTTC.

The CDR3 DNA reads TGTGCCAGCAGCCCGGGACAGTTAGGGGAAGCTTTCTTT. It is translated as CASSPGQLGEAFF. The chain combines TRBV7-3 with TRBJ1-1, with 7 bases fitting TRBD1. Per germline, CDR1 SGHTA and CDR2 FQGTGA. CDR3 length: 13 amino acids. J gave up 8 bases and V 5 bases, and 8 bases lay outside the gene matches.

This sequence joins TRBV6-2 or TRBV6-3 and TRBJ1-2; 9 nucleotides line up with TRBD1. Germline values: CDR1 MNHEY, CDR2 SVGEGT. V shed 6 bases and J 4 bases; nucleotides not matched to a gene: 6. This CDR3 comprises 14 residues. The CDR3 region is CASSDGQGSYGYTF. Written as DNA, the CDR3 is TGTGCCAGCAGCGATGGACAGGGGTCCTATGGCTACACCTTC.

This clone has just one count. V and J are TRBV6-5 and TRBJ2-7; TRBD1 aligns across 8 bases. Germline trimming cut 6 bases from V and 0 bases from J; bases unmatched to any gene: 7. Germline-derived CDR1 and CDR2 are MNHEY and SVGAGI. CDR3 length: 15 residues. The CDR3 region has the DNA TGTGCCAGCAGGGCGACAGGGGCTCGCTCCTACGAGCAGTACTTC. Translated: CASRATGARSYEQYF.

The J gene is TRBJ1-6, the V gene TRBV28; D gene ambiguous. Germline assignment: CDR1 MDHEN and CDR2 SYDVKM. The CDR3 sequence is 15 residues long. Deletions cut 7 bases from V and 8 bases from J, with 18 bases between. The CDR3 spells CASTTGSGGDSPLHF. The CDR3 DNA follows: TGTGCCAGCACTACGGGGTCAGGCGGGGATTCACCCCTCCACTTT.

The rearrangement joins TRBV5-1 to TRBJ2-7; D is perhaps TRBD1 (6 bases). The CDR3 sequence is 14 residues long. CDR1 and CDR2 from the germline V gene are SGHRS and YFSETQ. V gave up 1 base and J gave up 2 bases, with 10 bases separating them. CDR3 loop: CASSLQGPAYEQYF. The CDR3 DNA sequence: TGCGCCAGCAGCTTGCAGGGGCCCGCCTACGAGCAGTACTTC.

V is TRBV19 and J is TRBJ2-5; 8 bases align to TRBD2. Germline V gives CDR1 LNHDA, CDR2 SQIVND (reference sequence). The CDR3 is made up of 14 amino acids. Trimming removed 4 bases from V and 4 bases from J; junction bases left unmatched: 5. The CDR3 spells CASSTLTSGETQYF. The CDR3 DNA reads TGTGCCAGTAGTACACTCACTAGCGGAGAGACCCAGTACTTC.

J is TRBJ1-1 and V is TRBV29-1; TRBD1 is a possible D gene (5 bases). The ends were cut back, 5 bases at V and 6 bases at J, with 7 bases in the middle. CDR1 and CDR2 from the germline V gene are SQVTM and ANQGSEA. The CDR3 spans 10 residues. CDR3 amino acids: CSVQQAEAFF. In DNA form, the CDR3 reads TGCAGCGTTCAACAGGCTGAAGCTTTCTTT.

V is TRBV7-2 and J is TRBJ2-1; no clear D. CDR3 size: 13 residues. CDR1 is SGHTA and CDR2 is FQGNSA in the germline V gene. The V end was cut by 8 bases, the J end by 0 bases, with 8 bases between. Written as DNA, the CDR3 is TGTGCCAGCCCCCCCAGCTCCTACAATGAGCAGTTCTTC. This codes for CASPPSSYNEQFF.

The CDR3 bases are TGTGCCAGCAGTTTAAGTGTGAGCTACGAGCAGTACTTC. It specifies CASSLSVSYEQYF. The chain uses TRBV28 and TRBJ2-7; D ambiguous. Trimming took 2 bases from V and 3 from J, leaving 8 bases between them. Germline-derived CDR1 and CDR2 are MDHEN and SYDVKM. This CDR3 is 13 amino acids long.

This sequence joins TRBV5-8 and TRBJ2-5, with D possibly matching TRBD1 (5 bases). CDR1 SGHTS and CDR2 YDEGEE come from the germline V gene. V lost 4 bases, J lost 1 base, and 8 bases lay in between. The CDR3 is 13 residues long. The CDR3 here is CASSRDSQETQYF. Written as DNA, the CDR3 is TGTGCCAGCAGCCGAGACAGCCAAGAGACCCAGTACTTC.

V gene TRBV9 combines with J gene TRBJ1-5; D perhaps matches TRBD1 (5 bases). V was cut by 4 bases and J by 3 bases, with 14 bases left in between. From germline, CDR1 is SGDLS and CDR2 YYNGEE. CDR3 length: 15 residues. In DNA, the CDR3 is TGTGCCAGCAGCTGCCCCGGACAAACCAATCAGCCCCAGCATTTT. Translated: CASSCPGQTNQPQHF.

The rearrangement uses TRBV5-4 and TRBJ2-2, with D possibly being TRBD2 (7 bases). The germline gives CDR1 SGHNT, CDR2 YYREEE (reference sequence). Trimming removed 5 bases from V and 3 bases from J, with 14 bases in between. The CDR3 runs 15 residues. DNA of the CDR3: TGTGCCAGCAGTCTGGGAGGGGGTCACACCGGGGAGCTGTTTTTT. As protein: CASSLGGGHTGELFF.

This chain joins TRBV5-1 and TRBJ2-2; the D gene is possibly TRBD1 (6 bases). Germline V gene lookup returns CDR1 SGHRS and CDR2 YFSETQ. The CDR3 is 16 residues long. V was trimmed by 1 base and J by 0 bases, leaving 10 bases between them. The CDR3 bases are TGCGCCAGCAGCTTGCTCGGACAGTCGAACACCGGGGAGCTGTTTTTT. Encoded protein: CASSLLGQSNTGELFF.

V is TRBV4-3 and J is TRBJ2-2; TRBD1 agrees at 7 bases. Germline V lookup: CDR1 LGHNA, CDR2 YSLEER. V lost 3 bases, J lost 3 bases, and 10 bases stayed unmatched. This CDR3 spans 17 amino acids. The chain's CDR3 is CASSQTSPTGDTGELFF. As DNA, the CDR3 is TGCGCCAGCAGCCAGACATCTCCAACAGGGGACACCGGGGAGCTGTTTTTT.

The chain carries TRBV13 and TRBJ1-2, with a possible D match to TRBD1 (5 bases). CDR3 size: 12 residues. Germline V gene lookup returns CDR1 PRHDT and CDR2 FYEKMQ (reference sequence). With 5 bases removed from V and 8 bases from J, the gap between germline ends came to 12 bases. CDR3 sequence: CASSQSRVGYTF. The CDR3 coding sequence is TGTGCCAGCAGCCAATCCAGGGTGGGCTACACCTTC.

This chain connects TRBV19 to TRBJ2-1, with D unresolved. Germline V lookup: CDR1 LNHDA, CDR2 SQIVND (reference sequence). The CDR3 is 14 amino acids. V shed 1 base and J shed 6 bases, with 10 bases lying between them. The CDR3 protein is CASSIGGPPNEQFF. Written as DNA, the CDR3 is TGTGCCAGTAGTATAGGAGGTCCCCCCAATGAGCAGTTCTTC.

The chain joins TRBV24-1 to TRBJ1-4; 8 nucleotides agree with TRBD1. The length of the CDR3 is 16 residues. Germline V gene lookup returns CDR1 KGHDR and CDR2 SFDVKD. Trimming at V came to 4 bases and at J to 4 bases, leaving 7 bases not matched to a gene. CDR3: CATSDLDRGNNEKLFF. CDR3 DNA: TGTGCCACCAGTGACCTCGACAGGGGAAATAATGAAAAACTGTTTTTT.

The chain recombines TRBV3-1 (or the pseudogene TRBV3-2) with TRBJ2-2; 7 bases agree with TRBD2. With 4 bases clipped from V and 5 bases from J, the junction kept 10 bases outside the gene matches. This CDR3 has 16 amino acids. Germline values: CDR1 LGHDT, CDR2 YNNKEL (reference sequence). CDR3 nucleotides: TGTGCCAGCAGCCGCTGGGGAGGGGAGAGGACCGGGGAGCTGTTTTTT. Protein sequence: CASSRWGGERTGELFF.